This entry features one T cell receptor beta chain sequence. The table lists this clonotype with many counts. This clone's antigen is unknown. The record has no base qualities; no much larger clone is one base away. The TCR beta CDR3 regions were amplified from the RNA transcripts. For the first round of RT-PCR on the TCR CDR3, the HTBI primer set was used together with the Qiagen OneStep RT-PCR kit. Libraries were constructed in a second round of multiplex PCR, after which size selection and purification were carried out. Sequencing of the libraries was done on an Illumina HiSeq2000 using paired-end 100 bp reads. On the study's bioinformatics: SOAPnuke was used to process the raw data, throwing out any read that contained adapters or uncalled bases, had a mean Phred below 15, or lacked an exact constant-primer or identifier match. COPE v1.2.5 was used to merge high-quality paired reads, and clonotypes were defined as unique nucleotide sequences. MiTCR v1.1 was used to align the clonotypes against IMGT TRBV, TRBD and TRBJ reference segments. Analysis was restricted to V-J combinations with a frequency above 0.0001, which covered about 99% of repertoires. A TCS score was defined as the ratio between F50 (clonal expansion) and ExV (chaos), using BLOSUM62-based TCRdist between CDR3 peptides within each V-J. Welch's t-statistics and random forest reduced 500 to 550 V-J features to roughly 13, which were used in a naive Bayes classifier (R e1071). TCRdb cleaned the public reads at Q25 with fastp, built clones with MiXCR and kept in-frame beta chains. CDR3 protein duplicates are merged, each entry listing the most common genes and DNA. The V and J calls come from TCRdb's annotation, not from the publication. The sample table contains about 600,000 distinct CDR3 sequences; only one count was recorded for about a sixth of them. Roughly 3.4% of the sample comes from the top ten.

Ophthalmopathy patients had moderately to severely active disease, with a Clinical Activity Score of 3 or more, a NOSPECS grade of 4 or more, and a disease duration of less than 3 months. Exclusion was applied to patients with uncontrolled infections, other autoimmune diseases, pregnancy or lactation. Diagnoses were based on clinical symptoms, serum thyroxine and TRAb, thyroid ultrasound and orbital computed tomography. Ficoll-Paque density gradient centrifugation was used to isolate PBMCs from 8.5 to 10 ml of fresh peripheral blood. Total RNA was extracted with Trizol reagent, and quality was checked on an Agilent 2100 Bioanalyzer. This sample is part of a study of T cells in Graves' hyperthyroidism and ophthalmopathy (dated by TCRdb to between 2018 and 2021). As for the study more broadly: Peripheral blood was sampled at the time of initial diagnosis, prior to any treatment. To identify TCR V-J signatures that set the groups apart, the researchers used a discovery cohort of approximately 98 patients, made up of approximately 43 with Graves' ophthalmopathy and about 55 with stable Graves' hyperthyroidism. Prospective prediction of ophthalmopathy was tested in an independent validation cohort of 18 to 20 hyperthyroidism patients and 15 to 17 patients who later progressed to ophthalmopathy. The 90 or so discovery patients were randomly split 7:3 into training and test sets. In roughly six Graves' hyperthyroidism patients, the study also compared T-cell repertoires from thyroid tissue with T-cell repertoires from blood. After sampling, hyperthyroidism patients received methimazole starting at 30 mg daily, and ophthalmopathy patients received high-dose intravenous methylprednisolone. TCR Vbeta CDR3 sequencing of 120 to 150 peripheral blood samples (approximately 44 ophthalmopathy, about 80 hyperthyroidism and around 17 progressor patients) is reported in the paper.

Its CDR3 holds 15 amino acids, cysteine through phenylalanine. Only the CDR3 region is kept as DNA, spanning 45 bases read in frame from base 1. The trim is 1 base for V and 0 bases for J, with a gap of 7 bases between the germline ends. CDR1 and CDR2 are read off the germline V gene as SNHLY and FYNNEI. What the work shows at the level of the full study, not this receptor alone: In validation, the model predicted progression to ophthalmopathy a median of roughly 6.5 months before onset, with roughly 70% sensitivity and about 72% specificity. Sample size was not statistically predetermined, and blinding of investigators to group allocation was not performed. In cross-validation, a model built on a 13 V-J signature told ophthalmopathy apart from stable hyperthyroidism with less than 90% sensitivity and around 83% specificity, and in testing the same model reached 80%/75%. Most expanded thyroid clonotypes (frequency above 0.001) were also detected in blood, a finding suggesting that blood repertoires may reflect thyroid immune responses.

The sequenced sample consisted of blood. This sequence was found in a woman aged 40-49 years with Graves' ophthalmopathy. The rearrangement joined TRBV2 to TRBJ1-5, with no D gene named confidently. The CDR3 corresponds to CASSEDGHSNQPQHF. The base sequence is TGTGCCAGCAGTGAAGATGGCCATAGCAATCAGCCCCAGCATTTT.